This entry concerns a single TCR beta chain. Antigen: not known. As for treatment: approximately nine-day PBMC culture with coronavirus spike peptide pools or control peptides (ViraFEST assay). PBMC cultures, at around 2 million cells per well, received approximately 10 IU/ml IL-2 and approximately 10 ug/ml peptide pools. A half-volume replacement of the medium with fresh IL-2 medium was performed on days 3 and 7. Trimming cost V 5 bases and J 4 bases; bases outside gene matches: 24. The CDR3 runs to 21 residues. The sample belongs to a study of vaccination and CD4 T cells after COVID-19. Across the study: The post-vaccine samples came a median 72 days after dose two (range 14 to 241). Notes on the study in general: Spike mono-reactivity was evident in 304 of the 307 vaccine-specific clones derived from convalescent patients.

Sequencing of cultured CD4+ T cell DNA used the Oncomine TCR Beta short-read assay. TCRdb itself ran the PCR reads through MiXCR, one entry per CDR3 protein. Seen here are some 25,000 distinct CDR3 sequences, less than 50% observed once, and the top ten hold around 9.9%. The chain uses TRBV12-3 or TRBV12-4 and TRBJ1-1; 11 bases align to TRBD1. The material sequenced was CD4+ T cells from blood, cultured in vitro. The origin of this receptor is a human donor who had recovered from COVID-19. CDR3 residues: CASSPRRTGGVVGGRATEAFF. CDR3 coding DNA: TGTGCCAGCAGTCCGCGCCGGACAGGGGGCGTTGTGGGGGGCCGGGCCACTGAAGCTTTCTTT.